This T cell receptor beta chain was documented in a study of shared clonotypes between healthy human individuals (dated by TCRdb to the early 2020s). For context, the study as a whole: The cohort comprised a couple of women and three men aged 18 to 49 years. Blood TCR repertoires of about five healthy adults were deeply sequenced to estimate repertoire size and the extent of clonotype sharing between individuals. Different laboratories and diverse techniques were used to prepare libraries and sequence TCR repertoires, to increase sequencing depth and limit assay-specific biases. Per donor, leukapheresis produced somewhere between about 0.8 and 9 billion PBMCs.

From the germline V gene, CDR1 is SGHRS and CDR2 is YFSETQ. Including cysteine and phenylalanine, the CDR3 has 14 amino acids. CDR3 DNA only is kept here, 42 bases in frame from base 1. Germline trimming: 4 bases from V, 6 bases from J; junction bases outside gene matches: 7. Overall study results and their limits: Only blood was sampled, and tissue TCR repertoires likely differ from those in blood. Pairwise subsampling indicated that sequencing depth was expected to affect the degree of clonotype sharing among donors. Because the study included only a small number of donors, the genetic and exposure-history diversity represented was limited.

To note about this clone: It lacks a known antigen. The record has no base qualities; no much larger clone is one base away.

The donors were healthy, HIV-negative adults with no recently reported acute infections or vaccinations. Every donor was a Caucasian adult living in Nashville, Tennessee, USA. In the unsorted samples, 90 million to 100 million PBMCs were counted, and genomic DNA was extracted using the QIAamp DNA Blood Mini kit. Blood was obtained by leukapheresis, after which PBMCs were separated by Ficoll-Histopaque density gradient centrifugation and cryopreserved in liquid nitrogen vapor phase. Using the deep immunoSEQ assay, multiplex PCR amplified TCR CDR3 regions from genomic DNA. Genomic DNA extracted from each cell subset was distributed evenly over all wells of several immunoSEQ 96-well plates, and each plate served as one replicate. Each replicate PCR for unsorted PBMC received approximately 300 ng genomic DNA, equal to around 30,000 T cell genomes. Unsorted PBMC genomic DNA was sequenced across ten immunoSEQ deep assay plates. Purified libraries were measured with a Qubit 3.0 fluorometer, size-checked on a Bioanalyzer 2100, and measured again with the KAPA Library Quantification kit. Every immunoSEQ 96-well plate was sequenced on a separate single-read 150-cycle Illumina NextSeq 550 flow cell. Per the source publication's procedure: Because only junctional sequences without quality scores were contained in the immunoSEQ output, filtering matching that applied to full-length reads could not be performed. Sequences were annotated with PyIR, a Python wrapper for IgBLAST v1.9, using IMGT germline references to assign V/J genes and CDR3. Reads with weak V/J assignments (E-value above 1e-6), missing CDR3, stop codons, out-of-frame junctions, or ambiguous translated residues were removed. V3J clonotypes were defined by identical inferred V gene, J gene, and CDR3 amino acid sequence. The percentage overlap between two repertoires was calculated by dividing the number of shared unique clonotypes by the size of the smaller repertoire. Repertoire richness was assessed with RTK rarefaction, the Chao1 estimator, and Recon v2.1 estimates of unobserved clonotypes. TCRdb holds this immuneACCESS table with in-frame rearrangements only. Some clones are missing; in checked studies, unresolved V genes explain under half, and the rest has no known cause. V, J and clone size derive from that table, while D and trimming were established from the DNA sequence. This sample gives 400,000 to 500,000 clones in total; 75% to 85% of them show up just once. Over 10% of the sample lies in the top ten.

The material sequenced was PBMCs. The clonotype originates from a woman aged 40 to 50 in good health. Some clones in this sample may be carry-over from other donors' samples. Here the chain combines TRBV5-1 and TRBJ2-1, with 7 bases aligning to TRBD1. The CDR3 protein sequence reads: CASSVLRQGNEQFF. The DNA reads TGCGCCAGCAGCGTGTTGAGACAGGGCAATGAGCAGTTCTTC. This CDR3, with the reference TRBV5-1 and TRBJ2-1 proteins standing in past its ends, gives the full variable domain KAGVTQTPRYLIKTRGQQVTLSCSPISGHRSVSWYQQTPGQGLQFLFEYFSETQRNKGNFPGRFSGRQFSNSRSEMNVSTLELGDSALYLCASSVLRQGNEQFFGPGTRLTVL.